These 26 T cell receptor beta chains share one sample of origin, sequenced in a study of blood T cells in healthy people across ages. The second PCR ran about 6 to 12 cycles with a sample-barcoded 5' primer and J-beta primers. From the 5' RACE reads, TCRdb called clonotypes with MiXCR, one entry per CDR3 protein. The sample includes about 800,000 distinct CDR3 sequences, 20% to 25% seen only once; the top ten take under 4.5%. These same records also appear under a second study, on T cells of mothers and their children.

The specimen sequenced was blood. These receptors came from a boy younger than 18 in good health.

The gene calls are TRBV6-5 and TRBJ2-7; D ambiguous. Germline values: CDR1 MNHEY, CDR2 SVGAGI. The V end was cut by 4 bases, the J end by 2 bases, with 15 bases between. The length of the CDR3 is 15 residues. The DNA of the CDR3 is TGTGCCAGCAGTTCGGCGGCCAGTCCAACCTACGAGCAGTACTTC. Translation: CASSSAASPTYEQYF.

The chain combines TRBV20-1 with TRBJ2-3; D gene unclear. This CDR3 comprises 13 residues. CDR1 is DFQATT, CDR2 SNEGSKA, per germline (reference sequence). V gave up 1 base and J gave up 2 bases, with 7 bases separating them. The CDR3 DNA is TGCAGTGCTAGAGTGTTAAACACAGATACGCAGTATTTT. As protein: CSARVLNTDTQYF.

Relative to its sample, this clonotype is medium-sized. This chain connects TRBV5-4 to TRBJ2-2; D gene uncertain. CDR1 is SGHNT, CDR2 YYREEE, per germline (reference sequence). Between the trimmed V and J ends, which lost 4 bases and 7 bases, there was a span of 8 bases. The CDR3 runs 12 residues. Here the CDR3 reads CASSGVGGELFF. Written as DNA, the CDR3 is TGTGCCAGCAGCGGGGTAGGCGGGGAGCTGTTTTTT.

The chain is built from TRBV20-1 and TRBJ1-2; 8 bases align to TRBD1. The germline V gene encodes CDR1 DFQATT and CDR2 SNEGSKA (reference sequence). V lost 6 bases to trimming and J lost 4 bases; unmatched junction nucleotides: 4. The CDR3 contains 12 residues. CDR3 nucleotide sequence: TGCAGTGCCCCGACAGGGGCCTATGGCTACACCTTC. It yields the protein CSAPTGAYGYTF.

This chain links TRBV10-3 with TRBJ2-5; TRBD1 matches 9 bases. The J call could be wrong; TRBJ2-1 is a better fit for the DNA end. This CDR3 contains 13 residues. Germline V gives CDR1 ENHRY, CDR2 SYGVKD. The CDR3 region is CAISQQGAGEQFF. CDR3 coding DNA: TGTGCCATCAGTCAACAGGGGGCGGGTGAGCAGTTCTTC.

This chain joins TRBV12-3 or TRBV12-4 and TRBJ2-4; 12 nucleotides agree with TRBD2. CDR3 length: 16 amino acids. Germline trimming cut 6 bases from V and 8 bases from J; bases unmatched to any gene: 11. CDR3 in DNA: TGTGCCAGCAGCTTGACTAGCGGGAGAGTGCCGGACATTCAGTACTTC. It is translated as CASSLTSGRVPDIQYF.

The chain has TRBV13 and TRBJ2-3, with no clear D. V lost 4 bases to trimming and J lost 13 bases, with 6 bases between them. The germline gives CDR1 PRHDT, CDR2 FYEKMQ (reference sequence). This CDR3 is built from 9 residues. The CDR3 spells CASSSQEYF. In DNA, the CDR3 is TGTGCCAGCAGCTCTCAGGAGTATTTT.

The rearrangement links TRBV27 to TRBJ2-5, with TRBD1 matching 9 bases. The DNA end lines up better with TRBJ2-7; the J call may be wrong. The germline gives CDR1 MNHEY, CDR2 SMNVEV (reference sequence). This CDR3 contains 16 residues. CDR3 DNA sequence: TGTGCCAGCAGTGCTATCCTCGGGACAGGGAATGTCGAGCAGTACTTC. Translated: CASSAILGTGNVEQYF.

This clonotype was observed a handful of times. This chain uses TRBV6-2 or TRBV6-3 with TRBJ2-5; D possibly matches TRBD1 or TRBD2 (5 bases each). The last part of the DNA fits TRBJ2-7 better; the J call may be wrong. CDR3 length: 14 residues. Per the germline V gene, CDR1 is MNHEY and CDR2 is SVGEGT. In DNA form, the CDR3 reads TGTGCCAGCAGTTACGCCCGGGACGGCTACGAGCAGTACTTC. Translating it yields CASSYARDGYEQYF.

The CDR3 spells CASSLSGSDTDTQYF. For the CDR3, the DNA is TGTGCCAGCAGTTTAAGCGGGAGTGACACAGATACGCAGTATTTT. The genes are TRBV28 and TRBJ2-3; 8 bases match TRBD2. The CDR3 covers 15 residues. The germline V gene encodes CDR1 MDHEN and CDR2 SYDVKM. J gave up 2 bases and V 2 bases, and 3 bases lay outside the gene matches.

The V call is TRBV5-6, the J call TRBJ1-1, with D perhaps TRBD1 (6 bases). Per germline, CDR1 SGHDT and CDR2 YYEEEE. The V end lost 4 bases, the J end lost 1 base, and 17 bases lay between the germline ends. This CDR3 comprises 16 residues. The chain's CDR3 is CASSLRTQGRNTEAFF. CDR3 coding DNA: TGTGCCAGCAGCCTCCGGACACAGGGAAGGAACACTGAAGCTTTCTTT.

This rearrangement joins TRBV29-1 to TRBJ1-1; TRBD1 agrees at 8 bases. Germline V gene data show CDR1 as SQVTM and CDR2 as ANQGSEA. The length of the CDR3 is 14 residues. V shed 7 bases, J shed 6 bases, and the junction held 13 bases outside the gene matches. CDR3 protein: CSACGRDRQSEAFF. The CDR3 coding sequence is TGCAGCGCCTGTGGCCGGGACAGGCAGTCTGAAGCTTTCTTT.

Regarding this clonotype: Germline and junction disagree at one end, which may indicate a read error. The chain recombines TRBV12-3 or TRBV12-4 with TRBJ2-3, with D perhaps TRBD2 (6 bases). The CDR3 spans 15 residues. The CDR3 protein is CANSLAAYSTDTQYF. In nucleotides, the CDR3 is TGTGCCAACAGTTTAGCGGCGTACAGCACAGATACGCAGTATTTT.

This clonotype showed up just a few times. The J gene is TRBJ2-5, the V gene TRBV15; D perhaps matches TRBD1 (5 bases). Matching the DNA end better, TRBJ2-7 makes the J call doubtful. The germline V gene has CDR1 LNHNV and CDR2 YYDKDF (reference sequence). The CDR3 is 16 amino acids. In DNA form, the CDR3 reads TGTGCCACCAGCAGAAATCCGAGACAGTTTACTAACGAGCAGTACTTC. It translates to CATSRNPRQFTNEQYF.

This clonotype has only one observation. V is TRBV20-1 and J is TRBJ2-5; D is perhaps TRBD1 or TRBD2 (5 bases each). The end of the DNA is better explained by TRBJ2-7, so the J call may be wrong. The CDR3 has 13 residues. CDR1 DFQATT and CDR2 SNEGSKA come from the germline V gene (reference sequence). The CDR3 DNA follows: TGCAGTGCTAGGCCCCGGGACGGCTACGAGCAGTACTTC. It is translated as CSARPRDGYEQYF.

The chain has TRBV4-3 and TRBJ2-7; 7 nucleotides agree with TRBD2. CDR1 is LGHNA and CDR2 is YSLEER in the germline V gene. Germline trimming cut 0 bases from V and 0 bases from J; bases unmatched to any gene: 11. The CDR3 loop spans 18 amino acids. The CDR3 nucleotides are TGCGCCAGCAGCCAAGATGGGGAATCGCGGGGGAGCTCCTACGAGCAGTACTTC. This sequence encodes CASSQDGESRGSSYEQYF.

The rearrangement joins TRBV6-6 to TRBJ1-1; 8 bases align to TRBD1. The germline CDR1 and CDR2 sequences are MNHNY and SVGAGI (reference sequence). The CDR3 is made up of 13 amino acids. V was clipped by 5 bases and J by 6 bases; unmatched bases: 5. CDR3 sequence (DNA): TGTGCCAGCAGTGCGTGGACAGGGTCTGAAGCTTTCTTT. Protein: CASSAWTGSEAFF.

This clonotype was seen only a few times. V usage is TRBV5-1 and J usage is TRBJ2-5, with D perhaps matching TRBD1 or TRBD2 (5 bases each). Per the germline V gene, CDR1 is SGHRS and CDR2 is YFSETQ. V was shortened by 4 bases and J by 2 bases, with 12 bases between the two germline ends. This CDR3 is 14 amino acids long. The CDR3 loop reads CASSVGRTQETQYF. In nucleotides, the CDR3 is TGCGCCAGCAGCGTGGGACGGACGCAAGAGACCCAGTACTTC. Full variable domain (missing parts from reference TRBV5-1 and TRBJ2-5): KAGVTQTPRYLIKTRGQQVTLSCSPISGHRSVSWYQQTPGQGLQFLFEYFSETQRNKGNFPGRFSGRQFSNSRSEMNVSTLELGDSALYLCASSVGRTQETQYFGPGTRLLVL.

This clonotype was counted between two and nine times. This chain's CDR3 is CASSVVGDKAQAQYF. The CDR3 DNA follows: TGTGCCAGCAGCGTAGTGGGTGACAAGGCACAGGCGCAGTATTTT. This chain joins TRBV9 and TRBJ2-3; a possible D gene is TRBD1 (5 bases). CDR3 length: 15 amino acids. V dropped 0 bases and J dropped 10 bases, with 18 bases sitting between them. Germline values: CDR1 SGDLS, CDR2 YYNGEE.

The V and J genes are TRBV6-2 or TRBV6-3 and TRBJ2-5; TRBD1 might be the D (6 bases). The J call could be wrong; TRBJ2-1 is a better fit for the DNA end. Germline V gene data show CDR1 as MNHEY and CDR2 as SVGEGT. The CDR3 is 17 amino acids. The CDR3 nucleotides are TGTGCCAGCAGCTTTAGCTACGGGACAAACCCCTCCGATGAGCAGTTCTTC. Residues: CASSFSYGTNPSDEQFF.

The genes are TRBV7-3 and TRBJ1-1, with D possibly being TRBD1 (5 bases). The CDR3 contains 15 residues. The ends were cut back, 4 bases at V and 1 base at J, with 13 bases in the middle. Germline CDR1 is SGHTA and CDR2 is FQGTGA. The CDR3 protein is CASSSPGRPNTEAFF. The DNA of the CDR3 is TGTGCCAGCAGCTCGCCGGGACGGCCGAACACTGAAGCTTTCTTT.

CDR3 sequence: CATSRDWRSNQPQHF. As DNA, the CDR3 is TGTGCCACCAGCAGAGATTGGCGCAGCAATCAGCCCCAGCATTTT. The chain couples TRBV15 to TRBJ1-5, with unresolved D. V was trimmed by 0 bases and J by 1 base, leaving 7 bases between them. CDR3 length equals 15 residues. Germline lookup yields CDR1 LNHNV and CDR2 YYDKDF (reference sequence).

This CDR3 reads CASSVGSQLTYEQYF. The CDR3 DNA reads as TGTGCCAGCAGCGTAGGATCGCAGCTTACCTACGAGCAGTACTTC. The chain carries TRBV9 and TRBJ2-7; D gene unclear. This CDR3 contains 15 residues. Germline CDR1 and CDR2: SGDLS and YYNGEE. The V end was cut by 0 bases, the J end by 2 bases, with 12 bases between.

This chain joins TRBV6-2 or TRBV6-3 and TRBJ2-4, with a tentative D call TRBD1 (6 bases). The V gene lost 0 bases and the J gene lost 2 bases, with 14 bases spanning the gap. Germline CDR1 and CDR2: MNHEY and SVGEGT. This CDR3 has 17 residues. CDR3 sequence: CASSYSPQGVSKNIQYF. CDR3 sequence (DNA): TGTGCCAGCAGTTACTCACCACAGGGTGTTTCCAAAAACATTCAGTACTTC.

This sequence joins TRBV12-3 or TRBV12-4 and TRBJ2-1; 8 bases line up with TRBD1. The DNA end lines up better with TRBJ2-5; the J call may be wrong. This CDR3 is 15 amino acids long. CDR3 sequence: CASSLTGATLETQYF. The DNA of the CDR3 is TGTGCCAGCAGTTTGACAGGGGCAACCCTAGAGACCCAGTACTTC.

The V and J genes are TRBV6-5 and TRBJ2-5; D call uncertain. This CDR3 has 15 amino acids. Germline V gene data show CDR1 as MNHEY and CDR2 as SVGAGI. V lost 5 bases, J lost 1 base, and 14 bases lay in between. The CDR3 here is CASSHPWAAQETQYF. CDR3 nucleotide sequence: TGTGCCAGCAGTCACCCGTGGGCAGCCCAAGAGACCCAGTACTTC.